The 5 T cell receptor beta chains below were found in one sample sequenced in a study of blood T cell repertoires in COVID-19. TCRdb's copy holds only in-frame clones and misses some; the assay was immunoSEQ multiplex PCR. Of approximately 190,000 clones listed, about 80% are singletons. Sequencing was performed on peripheral blood. Source of these receptors: a man aged 55 to 70 with acute or convalescent COVID-19.

This chain links TRBV27 with TRBJ1-2, with 8 bases that match TRBD1. V dropped 5 bases and J dropped 5; count of bases not matched to a gene: 10. This CDR3 is built from 15 residues. Germline V lookup: CDR1 MNHEY, CDR2 SMNVEV (reference sequence). The chain's CDR3 is CASSIRLGQGYGYTF. DNA of the CDR3: TGTGCCAGCAGTATCCGACTAGGACAGGGTTATGGCTACACCTTC.

CDR3 DNA: TGTGCCAGCTCACCACGAGGGCCTAGCGGGAGACCATCCACAGATACGCAGTATTTT. Translation: CASSPRGPSGRPSTDTQYF. The chain links TRBV18 to TRBJ2-3; 10 bases match TRBD2. The CDR3 is 19 residues long. The germline gives CDR1 KGHSH, CDR2 LQKENI. V lost 1 base and J lost 2; bases outside the gene matches: 12.

This clone was recorded a few times. The CDR3 DNA is TGTGCCAGCAGCTTAGTCGCCGCGGGGGGCCTTTCGAACGAGCAGTACTTC. This translates into CASSLVAAGGLSNEQYF. The J gene is TRBJ2-7, the V gene TRBV11-2, with TRBD2 matching 8 bases. The J segment lost 5 bases and the V segment lost 1 base, leaving 13 bases of the junction unmatched. Germline loops: CDR1 SGHAT, CDR2 FQNNGV. This CDR3 comprises 17 residues.

In this sample, this clone turned up a few times. The chain couples TRBV7-2 to TRBJ1-2; TRBD1 is a possible D gene (5 bases). CDR3 length equals 14 residues. Germline-derived CDR1 and CDR2 are SGHTA and FQGNSA. V lost 5 bases to trimming and J lost 7 bases, with 17 bases between them. CDR3 region: CASSTRDFGRGYTF. The CDR3 region has the DNA TGTGCCAGCAGCACCCGGGACTTTGGGCGTGGCTACACCTTC.

This chain connects TRBV5-1 to TRBJ2-2; 9 nucleotides line up with TRBD1. V gave up 2 bases and J gave up 4 bases; unmatched junction bases: 6. The CDR3 totals 16 residues. The germline V gene has CDR1 SGHRS and CDR2 YFSETQ. The CDR3 sequence: CASSLPGQGLTGELFF. The DNA for the CDR3 is TGCGCCAGCAGCTTACCGGGACAGGGACTCACCGGGGAGCTGTTTTTT. The full variable domain, rest sourced from reference TRBV5-1 and TRBJ2-2, is KAGVTQTPRYLIKTRGQQVTLSCSPISGHRSVSWYQQTPGQGLQFLFEYFSETQRNKGNFPGRFSGRQFSNSRSEMNVSTLELGDSALYLCASSLPGQGLTGELFFGEGSRLTVL.